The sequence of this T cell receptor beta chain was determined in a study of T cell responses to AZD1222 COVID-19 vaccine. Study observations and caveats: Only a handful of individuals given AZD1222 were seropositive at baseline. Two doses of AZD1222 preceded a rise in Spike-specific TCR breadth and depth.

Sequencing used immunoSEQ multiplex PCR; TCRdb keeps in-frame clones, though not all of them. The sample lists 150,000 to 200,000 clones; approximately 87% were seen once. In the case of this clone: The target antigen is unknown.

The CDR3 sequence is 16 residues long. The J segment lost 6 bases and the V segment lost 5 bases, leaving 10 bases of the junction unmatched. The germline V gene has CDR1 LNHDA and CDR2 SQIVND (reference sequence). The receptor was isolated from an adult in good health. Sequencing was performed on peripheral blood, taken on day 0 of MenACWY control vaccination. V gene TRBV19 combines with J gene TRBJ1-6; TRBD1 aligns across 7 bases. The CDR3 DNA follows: TGTGCCAGTAGTGCTCCTCCGGGACAGCTTAATTCACCCCTCCACTTT. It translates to CASSAPPGQLNSPLHF.